This is a list of T cell receptor beta chains from one sample in a study of T cell repertoires in cytomegalovirus infection. TCRdb independently ran MiXCR on the reads; one entry per CDR3 protein. The sample lists over 450,000 distinct CDR3 sequences, about 11% seen once, with roughly a tenth in the top ten. Sequences were obtained from PBMCs. Receptors were obtained from a human donor in good health (CMV status not recorded). Some clones in this sample may be carry-over from other donors' samples. Both conserved end residues are trimmed from each CDR3. D genes are given only for firm matches.

d_gene | j_gene | v_gene | CDR3aa
TRBD1 | TRBJ2-5 | TRBV24-1 | ATSDLGTGRETQY
TRBD1 | TRBJ2-7 | TRBV7-3 | ASSSDRGNYEQY
- | TRBJ1-1 | TRBV27 | ASTLGGAGTEAF
- | TRBJ1-5 | TRBV5-1 | ASTLRSSGLGNQPQH
TRBD1 | TRBJ1-2 | TRBV12-3/TRBV12-4 | ASSSSTGVGGYT
TRBD2 | TRBJ2-7 | TRBV12-3/TRBV12-4 | ASRSGGLPYEQY
TRBD2 | TRBJ2-1 | TRBV3-1 | ASSQVLAGSGEQF
- | TRBJ2-1 | TRBV29-1 | SVTHRGLWVNEQF
TRBD2 | TRBJ2-1 | TRBV28 | ASSFVFGTSGYNEQF
TRBD1 | TRBJ1-2 | TRBV25-1 | ASSTTGTGDGYT
- | TRBJ1-1 | TRBV2 | ASSEWAGFGTEAF
TRBD2 | TRBJ2-5 | TRBV9 | ASSVSSGTGETQY
- | TRBJ1-3 | TRBV7-9 | ASSLTGPFDTIY
- | TRBJ1-1 | TRBV7-3 | ASSVSGTTEAF
- | TRBJ1-6 | TRBV6-1 | ASVLTGYYNSPLH
TRBD1 | TRBJ1-1 | TRBV4-2 | ASSQAGGGNTEAF
- | TRBJ2-2 | TRBV19 | ASSMISGTANTGELF
- | TRBJ2-7 | TRBV7-2 | ASSLVPRSSYEQY
TRBD1 | TRBJ2-1 | TRBV20-1 | SAPGTGPAEQF
- | TRBJ2-4 | TRBV24-1 | ATSDGINEDIQY
TRBD1 | TRBJ2-2 | TRBV12-3/TRBV12-4 | ASSTGIGNTGELF
TRBD2 | TRBJ2-1 | TRBV24-1 | ATGTSGVREQF
- | TRBJ2-3 | TRBV7-9 | ASSSPRGGLTDTQY
- | TRBJ2-1 | TRBV29-1 | SVPGLGGGQF
- | TRBJ2-1 | TRBV27 | ASRPGVASLNEQF
TRBD1 | TRBJ1-1 | TRBV11-2 | ASSWEGQRNTEAF
- | TRBJ2-1 | TRBV27 | ASSLTESYNEQF
- | TRBJ2-1 | TRBV7-9 | ASSLRAGSSYNEQF
- | TRBJ2-1 | TRBV11-2 | ASSLDRGSIGEQF
TRBD1 | TRBJ2-7 | TRBV5-5 | ASSPWTGGIYEQY
TRBD2 | TRBJ2-1 | TRBV28 | ASSLNAGGVRNEQF
- | TRBJ2-5 | TRBV7-7 | ASSLGPQGPQY
TRBD2 | TRBJ2-2 | TRBV7-2 | ASSERRAGGYTGELF
- | TRBJ1-5 | TRBV6-2/TRBV6-3 | ASSPLGGLGNQPQH
TRBD1 | TRBJ2-1 | TRBV18 | ASSRTLAGGVI
- | TRBJ2-1 | TRBV15 | ATSRDLITSQYNEQF
- | TRBJ2-6 | TRBV25-1 | ASSEKWGFGANVLT
- | TRBJ1-1 | TRBV2 | ASSELRDGVAF
TRBD1 | TRBJ2-2 | TRBV12-3/TRBV12-4 | ASSLRGPGELF
- | TRBJ1-5 | TRBV9 | ASSVRHRAGQPQH
- | TRBJ2-3 | TRBV2 | ASSERRGLRHTQY
TRBD2 | TRBJ2-7 | TRBV20-1 | SARSPSGGDEQY
- | TRBJ1-2 | TRBV20-1 | SARYSAYGYT
TRBD2 | TRBJ2-2 | TRBV5-1 | ASRTGRANTGELF
- | TRBJ1-5 | TRBV7-6 | ASSPVGGSGQPQH
TRBD1 | TRBJ1-2 | TRBV6-6 | ASRTGTGGYGYT
- | TRBJ1-4 | TRBV20-1 | SARRGAVNEKLF
- | TRBJ2-1 | TRBV7-9 | ASSLIAGRGGYNEQF
TRBD1 | TRBJ2-1 | TRBV6-2/TRBV6-3 | ASSGTGQGYNEQF
TRBD1 | TRBJ2-7 | TRBV7-2 | ASSLPPGTVGYEQY
TRBD2 | TRBJ2-1 | TRBV15 | ATSREASGAYNEQF
TRBD1 | TRBJ1-4 | TRBV18 | ASSGQEGEKLF
TRBD1 | TRBJ2-7 | TRBV28 | ASSSGQGSYEQY